Listed here are 23 T cell receptor beta chains from one sample, sequenced in a study of human T cells and chemical hapten exposure. TCRdb redid the calling of the RACE reads with MiXCR, one entry per CDR3 protein. Seen here are 85,000 to 130,000 distinct CDR3 sequences, 9% to 15% observed once, and the top ten hold around 1.5%. The time point here: pre-sensitization, week 0. Specified treatment: therapeutic diphenylcyclopropenone sensitization with weekly scalp DPC. This sample comprised whole blood, obtained in connection with sensitization to the hapten diphenylcyclopropenone (DPC). These receptors all stem from a woman between 50 and 59 years old with alopecia areata. Some clones in this sample may be carry-over from other donors' samples.

This clonotype was recorded a few times. The J gene is TRBJ2-2, the V gene TRBV7-6; D ambiguous. In germline, CDR1 is SGHVS, CDR2 FNYEAQ. CDR3 size: 12 residues. V gave up 8 bases and J gave up 5 bases, with 9 bases separating them. CDR3 in amino acids: CASESGTGELFF. CDR3 DNA: TGTGCCAGCGAGAGTGGGACCGGGGAGCTGTTTTTT.

The chain is built from TRBV28 and TRBJ2-3; D may be TRBD2 (5 bases). The germline gives CDR1 MDHEN, CDR2 SYDVKM. The CDR3 consists of 12 residues. V lost 10 bases and J lost 5, with 13 bases in between. The CDR3: CAIEGSGDTQYF. Written as DNA, the CDR3 is TGTGCCATAGAGGGAAGTGGAGATACGCAGTATTTT.

The chain couples TRBV20-1 to TRBJ1-1, with D uncertain. Germline V gene sequence: CDR1 DFQATT, CDR2 SNEGSKA (reference sequence). The CDR3 runs 14 residues. Trimming took off 1 base at V and 3 bases at J, with 12 bases between the two ends. Here the CDR3 DNA reads TGCAGTGCTAGAGTTGGCAGTCCTCACACTGAAGCTTTCTTT. This codes for CSARVGSPHTEAFF.

This clonotype was counted a single time. A much larger clone differs from this one at a single base, so this may be a read error. Lacking the conserved final phenylalanine or tryptophan, this CDR3 likely reflects a read error. The CDR3, as DNA: TGTGCCAGCAGCCCAAGCGGGGGGGCCGGGTACGAGCAGTACTCC. It translates to CASSPSGGAGYEQYS. The J gene is TRBJ2-7, the V gene TRBV11-2; TRBD2 agrees at 10 bases. In germline, CDR1 is SGHAT, CDR2 FQNNGV. V lost 5 bases and J lost 4; bases outside the gene matches: 8. This CDR3 spans 15 amino acids.

This clonotype was seen a handful of times. V is TRBV6-5 and J is TRBJ1-5, with D possibly TRBD1 on 5 matching bases. Trimming removed 6 bases at V and 6 bases at J, with 6 bases between. Germline V gene sequence: CDR1 MNHEY, CDR2 SVGAGI. This CDR3 region has 11 residues. In nucleotides, the CDR3 is TGTGCCAGCAGAGACAGTCAGCCCCAGCATTTT. It translates to CASRDSQPQHF.

A few counts support this clonotype. The chain combines TRBV18 with TRBJ2-7; maybe TRBD1 (5 bases). The ends were cut back, 0 bases at V and 7 bases at J, with 16 bases in the middle. Germline-derived CDR1 and CDR2 are KGHSH and LQKENI. There are 15 residues in the CDR3. In DNA, the CDR3 is TGTGCCAGCTCACCACCGGGGCACGGGTTATTGGAGCAGTACTTC. This codes for CASSPPGHGLLEQYF.

This clonotype was recorded many times. The V gene is TRBV21-1, the J gene TRBJ2-7. TRBV21-1 is termed a pseudogene. The CDR3 extends over 15 amino acids. In nucleotides, the CDR3 is TGTGCCAGCAGCAAAGAGTCATACAGACGCTACGAGCAGTACTTC. Its translation: CASSKESYRRYEQYF.

The rearrangement uses TRBV6-6 and TRBJ1-6; D unresolved. Germline CDR1 reads MNHNY; CDR2 reads SVGAGI (reference sequence). The V gene lost 5 bases and the J gene lost 8 bases, with 16 bases spanning the gap. The CDR3 spans 15 residues. The CDR3 nucleotides read TGTGCCAGCAGTGAGTTGGCCCCTCGGTATTCACCCCTCCACTTT. Amino acid sequence: CASSELAPRYSPLHF.

This CDR3 is CSVEISPRKTYNEQFF. CDR3 nucleotides: TGCAGCGTTGAGATCAGTCCCAGAAAGACCTACAATGAGCAGTTCTTC. J is TRBJ2-1 and V is TRBV29-1; unclear D gene. CDR3 length: 16 amino acids. The V and J ends lost 3 bases and 2 bases respectively, with 17 bases between them. Germline CDR1 reads SQVTM; CDR2 reads ANQGSEA.

This clonotype was counted between two and nine times. The chain links TRBV27 to TRBJ1-5, with D unclear. The germline V gene encodes CDR1 MNHEY and CDR2 SMNVEV (reference sequence). Trimming cost V 7 bases and J 7 bases, with 14 bases left between them. The CDR3 runs 13 residues. The CDR3 region is CASTPSPGQPQHF. The CDR3 nucleotides are TGTGCCAGCACCCCATCTCCGGGACAGCCCCAGCATTTT.

This clonotype was seen a handful of times. V is TRBV9 and J is TRBJ2-5, with TRBD1 identical over 7 bases. The germline CDR1 and CDR2 sequences are SGDLS and YYNGEE. The V segment lost 2 bases and the J segment 1 base; nucleotides outside the gene matches: 8. CDR3 length: 16 residues. This CDR3 reads CASSVSGTAFQETQYF. DNA of the CDR3: TGTGCCAGCAGCGTGTCCGGGACAGCCTTCCAAGAGACCCAGTACTTC.

The sample holds a few counts of this clonotype. This rearrangement joins TRBV14 to TRBJ2-1, with no clear D. Germline V gene sequence: CDR1 SGHDN, CDR2 FVKESK. Deletions cut 0 bases from V and 9 bases from J, with 9 bases between. The CDR3 has 13 residues. The CDR3: CASSQEWAGEQFF. In nucleotides, the CDR3 is TGTGCCAGCAGCCAAGAATGGGCTGGTGAGCAGTTCTTC.

The chain joins TRBV7-2 to TRBJ2-3; D not resolved. The CDR3 is made up of 12 amino acids. CDR1 and CDR2 from the germline V gene are SGHTA and FQGNSA. V shed 5 bases and J shed 11 bases, with 14 bases lying between them. The CDR3 here is CASSPILPMQYF. In DNA form, the CDR3 reads TGTGCCAGCAGCCCTATACTCCCGATGCAGTATTTT.

The chain links TRBV28 to TRBJ1-1, with D uncertain. The CDR3 loop spans 13 amino acids. The V end was cut by 6 bases, the J end by 11 bases, with 19 bases between. The germline V gene has CDR1 MDHEN and CDR2 SYDVKM. CDR3 protein: CASSPLGSVGAFF. The CDR3 coding sequence is TGTGCCAGCAGCCCCCTCGGGTCTGTGGGGGCTTTCTTT.

The sample holds a few counts of this clonotype. The rearrangement uses TRBV10-3 and TRBJ2-1, with D maybe TRBD2 (6 bases). Germline CDR1 and CDR2: ENHRY and SYGVKD. The CDR3 has 14 residues. Trimming shortened V by 0 bases and J by 9 bases, and 12 bases separated the two germline ends. The CDR3 spells CAISESGTFSEQFF. In DNA form, the CDR3 reads TGTGCCATCAGTGAGTCGGGGACTTTCTCTGAGCAGTTCTTC.

This clonotype was observed at least ten times. The rearrangement joins TRBV28 to TRBJ2-7; TRBD1 agrees at 11 bases. Trimming cost V 8 bases and J 6 bases; bases outside gene matches: 9. Looked up from germline, CDR1 is MDHEN and CDR2 is SYDVKM. This CDR3 has 14 amino acids. CDR3 DNA: TGTGCCAGCCAGCCGGGGACAGGGGGTTCCGAGCAGTACTTC. It translates to CASQPGTGGSEQYF.

The sample holds many counts of this clonotype. This rearrangement joins TRBV3-1 to TRBJ2-1; no firm D call. Trimming pared 0 bases from V and 4 bases from J, leaving 13 bases between. The CDR3 is made up of 16 amino acids. The germline CDR1 and CDR2 sequences are LGHDT and YNNKEL (reference sequence). The CDR3 DNA is TGTGCCAGCAGCCAAGAAGGCCGGGCCCGGTACAATGAGCAGTTCTTC. Protein: CASSQEGRARYNEQFF.

This clonotype was seen a few times. The rearrangement joins TRBV7-9 to TRBJ2-2, with D possibly being TRBD1 (6 bases). This CDR3 has 16 amino acids. V gave up 6 bases and J gave up 1 base, with 15 bases separating them. Germline V gives CDR1 SEHNR, CDR2 FQNEAQ (reference sequence). The DNA of the CDR3 is TGTGCCAGCAGAAACGGTCCAGGGGAGAACACCGGGGAGCTGTTTTTT. It specifies CASRNGPGENTGELFF.

CDR3 DNA: TGTGCCAGCAGTTTGGCACAGTATAGCAATCAGCCCCAGCATTTT. It translates to CASSLAQYSNQPQHF. The rearrangement links TRBV6-5 to TRBJ1-5; no firm D call. The CDR3 length is 15 residues. Per germline, CDR1 MNHEY and CDR2 SVGAGI. Trimming took off 4 bases at V and 0 bases at J, with 10 bases between the two ends.

This clonotype has a handful of counts. This sequence joins TRBV29-1 and TRBJ2-5; D remains ambiguous. V was clipped by 4 bases and J by 0 bases, with 6 bases between them. Germline V gene data show CDR1 as SQVTM and CDR2 as ANQGSEA. This CDR3 is built from 12 residues. The CDR3 loop is CSVARHQETQYF. CDR3 coding DNA: TGCAGCGTTGCCAGACACCAAGAGACCCAGTACTTC.

In this sample, this clonotype turned up a few times. The chain joins TRBV11-2 to TRBJ1-2; no clear D gene. The CDR3 sequence is 13 residues long. Germline CDR1 SGHAT, CDR2 FQNNGV. Trimming pared 3 bases from V and 10 bases from J, leaving 15 bases between. CDR3 protein: CASSFGTDDHYTF. The CDR3 DNA is TGTGCCAGCAGCTTCGGAACCGATGACCACTACACCTTC.

Details on this clonotype: The conserved phenylalanine or tryptophan normally closing the CDR3 is absent here, so this likely arose from a read error. As DNA, the CDR3 is TGTGCCAGCTCCGACAGGGTGGTCCAAGAGACCCAGTACCTC. Encoded protein: CASSDRVVQETQYL. The rearrangement links TRBV18 to TRBJ2-5, with TRBD1 matching 7 bases. Germline V gene lookup returns CDR1 KGHSH and CDR2 LQKENI. The V segment lost 6 bases and the J segment 1 base; nucleotides outside the gene matches: 5. The CDR3 extends over 14 amino acids.

This clonotype came up many times. DNA for the CDR3: TGCGCCAGCAGCCTGGGGACGGTCCAAGAGACCCAGTACTTC. Amino acid sequence: CASSLGTVQETQYF. The chain uses TRBV4-1 and TRBJ2-5; perhaps D is TRBD1 or TRBD2 (5 bases each). This CDR3 spans 14 amino acids. Germline loops: CDR1 MGHRA, CDR2 YSYEKL. Trimming cost V 4 bases and J 1 base, with 10 bases left between them.